The rows below give T cell receptor beta chains drawn from one sample of a study of blood T cells in healthy people across ages. Via MiXCR, TCRdb re-called the 5' RACE reads, giving one row per CDR3 protein. This table holds about 800,000 distinct CDR3 sequences, more than 35% found once. The material sequenced was blood. These receptors all come from an elderly man in good health. Each CDR3 is given with its conserved first and last residue. Fields, in order: clone size, J gene, V gene, D gene, CDR3 DNA, CDR3 protein. A D gene is named only where the DNA matches it firmly. Not all rows give a size; the values are once, few, many and, for expanded clones, a class.

>.|TRBJ2-2|TRBV3-1|.
TGTGCCAGCAGCCAGAACACCGGGGAGCTGTTTTTT
CASSQNTGELFF
>.|TRBJ2-5|TRBV7-2|.
TGTGCCAGCAGCTTATTGGACGTCCAAGAGACCCAGTACTTC
CASSLLDVQETQYF
>.|TRBJ2-3|TRBV10-3|.
TGTGCCATCAGTGAGTTGGGCCCTAGAAGGAGCACAGATACGCAGTATTTT
CAISELGPRRSTDTQYF
>few|TRBJ2-1|TRBV10-2|TRBD2
TGCGCCAGCAGTGATCTTATCGGGAGGTCCTACAATGAGCAGTTCTTC
CASSDLIGRSYNEQFF
>.|TRBJ1-6|TRBV7-9|.
TGTGCCAGCAGCTTAATCCCGCGGACAGCCTCTTATAATTCACCCCTCCACTTT
CASSLIPRTASYNSPLHF
>.|TRBJ2-4|TRBV9|.
TGTGCCAGCAGCGTCGGTCTAGATATAGCCAAAAACATTCAGTACTTC
CASSVGLDIAKNIQYF
>few|TRBJ1-2|TRBV7-2|TRBD1
TGTGCCAGCAGCTTCCAACAGGGGTACTATGGCTACACCTTC
CASSFQQGYYGYTF
>many|TRBJ2-1|TRBV7-2|TRBD1
TGTGCCAGCAGCTTAGTGGGCAGGGGGCGCATCGATGAGCAGTTCTTC
CASSLVGRGRIDEQFF
>few|TRBJ2-1|TRBV7-8|.
TGTGCCAGCAGGGTCCTCACAGGGAATTACAATGAGCAGTTCTTC
CASRVLTGNYNEQFF
>.|TRBJ2-1|TRBV20-1|.
TGCAGTGCTAGAGGGTTGGGACTGTCATCGTACGAGCAGTTCTTC
CSARGLGLSSYEQFF
>few|TRBJ2-3|TRBV9|.
TGTGCCAGCAGCGCCACGCCCACTATAGACCTAAGCACAGATACGCAGTATTTT
CASSATPTIDLSTDTQYF
>.|TRBJ2-5|TRBV6-6|TRBD1
TGTGCCTGCAGTTATTCGGGACAGGGTAACGGGCAGTACTTC
CACSYSGQGNGQYF
>.|TRBJ2-6|TRBV20-1|TRBD1
TGCAGTGCTAAACGACAGGGGTCCCCTGGGGCCAACGTCCTGACTTTC
CSAKRQGSPGANVLTF
>.|TRBJ2-1|TRBV20-1|.
TGCAGTGCGGCCCGGGCCCGACGGCGCAATGAGCAGTTCTTC
CSAARARRRNEQFF
>.|TRBJ2-2|TRBV9|TRBD2
TGTGCCAGCAGCGTAGGGACTAGCGGCCGGGGAGGGGAGCTGTTTTTT
CASSVGTSGRGGELFF
>few|TRBJ2-1|TRBV21-1|.
TGTGCCAGCAGCAAAAGTCCGTCGGAGCGGGAGATCTCCAATGAGCAGTTCTTC
CASSKSPSEREISNEQFF
>few|TRBJ2-2|TRBV20-1|TRBD2
TGCAGTGCTAGTCGGGCAAGTTTGACGGGAGGGCCTCCCGGGGAGCTGTTTTTT
CSASRASLTGGPPGELFF
>few|TRBJ2-3|TRBV20-1|.
TGCAGTCCAGGGGTGGGTAGCACAGATACGCAGTATTTT
CSPGVGSTDTQYF
>.|TRBJ1-5|TRBV20-1|TRBD1
TGCAGTGCCTTAAAGACAGGGACCAGCAATCAGCCCCAGCATTTT
CSALKTGTSNQPQHF
>.|TRBJ2-7|TRBV20-1|TRBD2
TGCAGTGTTGGGGGGACTAGCGGGGTAATCGAGCAGTACTTC
CSVGGTSGVIEQYF
>few|TRBJ2-3|TRBV11-2|.
TGTGCCAGCAGCTTAGAATTGGGTATAGGAACAGATACGCAGTATTTT
CASSLELGIGTDTQYF
>.|TRBJ2-1|TRBV9|.
TGTGCCAGCAGCGTGGTCAGTGGGCTGCCCGGTGAGCAGTTCTTC
CASSVVSGLPGEQFF
>.|TRBJ2-5|TRBV28|TRBD1
TGTGCCAGCAGTCGAATAGACAGGGTTCCTGTGACCCAGTACTTC
CASSRIDRVPVTQYF
>.|TRBJ2-5|TRBV7-3|TRBD2
TGTGCCAGCAGTCAACGGGAGGCGGAAGAACAAGAGACCCAGTACTTC
CASSQREAEEQETQYF
>.|TRBJ2-1|TRBV3-1|TRBD2
TGTGCCAGCAGTCCGACTAGCGGGAATGGGGGGAATGAGCAGTTCTTC
CASSPTSGNGGNEQFF
>few|TRBJ2-5|TRBV9|.
TGTGCCAGCAGCGTAGCGGACCTGGGGAGAGAGACCCAGTACTTC
CASSVADLGRETQYF
>few|TRBJ2-7|TRBV28|TRBD1
TGTGCCAGCACTACACAGGGGGTCGAGCAGTACTTC
CASTTQGVEQYF
>few|TRBJ2-5|TRBV12-3/TRBV12-4|TRBD2
TGTGCCAGCACCATGACAGGGACTAGCGAGACCCAGTACTTC
CASTMTGTSETQYF
>.|TRBJ1-5|TRBV7-9|.
TGTGCCAGCAGCTTAGGGGGGCAGAGTGTACGCTATCCTCAGCCCCAGCATTTT
CASSLGGQSVRYPQPQHF
>.|TRBJ2-7|TRBV18|TRBD2
TGTGCCAGCTCAAACGGACTAGCAGGAGCCTACGAGCAGTACTTC
CASSNGLAGAYEQYF
>few|TRBJ1-1|TRBV29-1|.
TGCAGCGTGCTGACAGATGGGAACACTGAAGCTTTCTTT
CSVLTDGNTEAFF
>.|TRBJ2-7|TRBV18|TRBD1
TGTGCCAGCTCACTTGGACAGGGGTACTACGAGCAGTACTTC
CASSLGQGYYEQYF
>.|TRBJ2-1|TRBV18|TRBD2
TGTGCCAGCTCACCGAGACTAGCGGGTACCGACAATAAGCAGTTCTTC
CASSPRLAGTDNKQFF
>.|TRBJ2-1|TRBV28|.
TGTGCCAGCAGTCCTGAGTCCGGGTCCGGGTTGGACGAGCAGTTCTTC
CASSPESGSGLDEQFF
>few|TRBJ2-5|TRBV7-2|TRBD1
TGTGCCAGCAGCTTATCGGGACAGAGTATGGAGACCCAGTACTTC
CASSLSGQSMETQYF
>.|TRBJ2-1|TRBV20-1|TRBD1
TGCAGTGCGCCTACCGGGACAGGGAGTTTCTACAATGAGCAGTTCTTC
CSAPTGTGSFYNEQFF